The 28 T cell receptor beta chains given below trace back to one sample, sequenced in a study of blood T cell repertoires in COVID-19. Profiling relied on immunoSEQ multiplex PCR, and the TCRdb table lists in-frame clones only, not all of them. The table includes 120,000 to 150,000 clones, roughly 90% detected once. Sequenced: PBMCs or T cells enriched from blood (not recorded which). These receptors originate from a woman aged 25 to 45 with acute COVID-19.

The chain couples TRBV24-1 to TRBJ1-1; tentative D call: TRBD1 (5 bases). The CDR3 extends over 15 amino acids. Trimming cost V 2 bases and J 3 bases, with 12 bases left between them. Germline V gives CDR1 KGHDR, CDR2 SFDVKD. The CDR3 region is CATSDSRRGDTEAFF. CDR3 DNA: TGTGCCACCAGTGATTCGAGGCGGGGGGACACTGAAGCTTTCTTT.

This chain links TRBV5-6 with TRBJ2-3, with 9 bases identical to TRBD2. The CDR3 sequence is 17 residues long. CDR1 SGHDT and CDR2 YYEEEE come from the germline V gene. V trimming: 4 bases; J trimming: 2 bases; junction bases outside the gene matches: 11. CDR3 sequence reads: CASSLTPLAGITDTQYF. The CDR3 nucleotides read TGTGCCAGCAGCCTCACCCCTCTAGCGGGAATCACAGATACGCAGTATTTT. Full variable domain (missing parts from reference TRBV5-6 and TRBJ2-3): DAGVTQSPTHLIKTRGQQVTLRCSPKSGHDTVSWYQQALGQGPQFIFQYYEEEERQRGNFPDRFSGHQFPNYSSELNVNALLLGDSALYLCASSLTPLAGITDTQYFGPGTRLTVL.

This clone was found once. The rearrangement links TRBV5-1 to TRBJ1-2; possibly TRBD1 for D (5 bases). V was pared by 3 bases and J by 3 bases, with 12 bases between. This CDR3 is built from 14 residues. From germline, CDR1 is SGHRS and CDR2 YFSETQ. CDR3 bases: TGCGCCAGCAGCTACGGCGGGACGGACTATGGCTACACCTTC. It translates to CASSYGGTDYGYTF.

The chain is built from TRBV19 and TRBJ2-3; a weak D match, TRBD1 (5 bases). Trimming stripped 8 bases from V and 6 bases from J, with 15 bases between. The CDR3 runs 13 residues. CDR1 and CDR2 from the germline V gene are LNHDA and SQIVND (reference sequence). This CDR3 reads CASSTAEWDTQYF. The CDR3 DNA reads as TGTGCCAGTTCGACAGCAGAGTGGGATACGCAGTATTTT.

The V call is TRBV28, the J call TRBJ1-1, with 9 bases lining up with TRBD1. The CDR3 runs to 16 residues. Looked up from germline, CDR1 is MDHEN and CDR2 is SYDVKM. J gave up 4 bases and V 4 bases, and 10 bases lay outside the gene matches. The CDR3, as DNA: TGTGCCAGCAGTTCCCACCCGGGACAGGGAGGCACTGAAGCTTTCTTT. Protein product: CASSSHPGQGGTEAFF.

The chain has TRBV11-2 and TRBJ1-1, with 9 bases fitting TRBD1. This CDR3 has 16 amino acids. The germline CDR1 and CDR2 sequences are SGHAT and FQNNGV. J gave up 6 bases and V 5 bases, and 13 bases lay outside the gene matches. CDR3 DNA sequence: TGTGCCAGCAGCGGTAGGGTCACAGGGGGCGCTCCTGAAGCTTTCTTT. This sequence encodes CASSGRVTGGAPEAFF. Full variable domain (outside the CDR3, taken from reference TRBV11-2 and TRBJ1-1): EAGVAQSPRYKIIEKRQSVAFWCNPISGHATLYWYQQILGQGPKLLIQFQNNGVVDDSQLPKDRFSAERLKGVDSTLKIQPAKLEDSAVYLCASSGRVTGGAPEAFFGQGTRLTVV.

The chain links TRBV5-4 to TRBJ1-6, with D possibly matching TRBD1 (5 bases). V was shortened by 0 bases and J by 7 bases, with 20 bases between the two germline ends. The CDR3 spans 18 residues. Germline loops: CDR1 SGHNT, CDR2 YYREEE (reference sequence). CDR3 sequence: CASSLASAGGLRNSPLHF. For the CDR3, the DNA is TGTGCCAGCAGCTTGGCCAGTGCCGGGGGGTTGAGGAATTCACCCCTCCACTTT.

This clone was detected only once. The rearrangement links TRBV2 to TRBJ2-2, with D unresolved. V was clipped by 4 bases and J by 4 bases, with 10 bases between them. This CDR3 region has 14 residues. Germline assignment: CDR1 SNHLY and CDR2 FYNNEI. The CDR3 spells CASSGQASTGELFF. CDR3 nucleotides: TGTGCCAGCAGTGGGCAGGCCAGCACCGGGGAGCTGTTTTTT.

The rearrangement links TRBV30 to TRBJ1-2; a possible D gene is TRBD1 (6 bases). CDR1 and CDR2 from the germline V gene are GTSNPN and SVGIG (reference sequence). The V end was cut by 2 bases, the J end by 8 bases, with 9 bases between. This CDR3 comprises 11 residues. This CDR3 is CAWSLQGGYTF. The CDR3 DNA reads TGTGCCTGGAGTTTACAGGGAGGCTACACCTTC. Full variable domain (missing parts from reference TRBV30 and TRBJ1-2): SQTIHQWPATLVQPVGSPLSLECTVEGTSNPNLYWYRQAAGRGLQLLFYSVGIGQISSEVPQNLSASRPQDRQFILSSKKLLLSDSGFYLCAWSLQGGYTFGSGTRLTVV.

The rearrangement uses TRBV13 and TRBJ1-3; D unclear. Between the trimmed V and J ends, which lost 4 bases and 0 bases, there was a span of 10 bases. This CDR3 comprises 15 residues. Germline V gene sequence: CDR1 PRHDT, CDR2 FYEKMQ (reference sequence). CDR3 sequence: CASSSWAFSGNTIYF. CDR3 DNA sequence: TGTGCCAGCAGCTCGTGGGCCTTCTCTGGAAACACCATATATTTT.

This chain's CDR3 is CASSRLAGGLFSVEQYF. In DNA form, the CDR3 reads TGTGCCAGTAGTAGGCTAGCGGGAGGTCTGTTTTCGGTCGAGCAGTACTTC. The J gene is TRBJ2-7, the V gene TRBV19, with 11 bases aligning to TRBD2. The V gene's germline CDR1 is LNHDA and CDR2 SQIVND (reference sequence). CDR3 size: 17 residues. V was clipped by 4 bases and J by 6 bases; unmatched bases: 14.

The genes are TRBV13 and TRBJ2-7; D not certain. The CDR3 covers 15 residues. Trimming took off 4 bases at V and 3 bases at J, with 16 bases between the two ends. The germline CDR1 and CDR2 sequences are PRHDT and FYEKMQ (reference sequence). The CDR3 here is CASSSRMYSNYEQYF. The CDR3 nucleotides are TGTGCCAGCAGCTCCCGTATGTACTCAAACTACGAGCAGTACTTC.

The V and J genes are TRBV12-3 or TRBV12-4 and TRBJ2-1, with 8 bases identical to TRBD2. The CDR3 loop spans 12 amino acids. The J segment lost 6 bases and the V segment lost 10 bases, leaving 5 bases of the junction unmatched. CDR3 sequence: CATLGTSNEQFF. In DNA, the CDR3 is TGTGCCACCCTGGGGACTAGCAATGAGCAGTTCTTC.

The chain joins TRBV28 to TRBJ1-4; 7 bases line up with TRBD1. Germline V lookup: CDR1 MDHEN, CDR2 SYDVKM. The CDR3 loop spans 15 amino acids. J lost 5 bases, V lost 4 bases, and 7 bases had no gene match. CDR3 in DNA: TGTGCCAGCAGTTCCGTGGACAGGTTGAATGAAAAACTGTTTTTT. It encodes CASSSVDRLNEKLFF.

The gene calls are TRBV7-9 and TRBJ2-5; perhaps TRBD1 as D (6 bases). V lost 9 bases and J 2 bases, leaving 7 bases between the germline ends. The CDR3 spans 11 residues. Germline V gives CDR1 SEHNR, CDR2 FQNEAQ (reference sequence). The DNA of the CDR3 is TGTGCCAGTGGACAGCAAGAGACCCAGTACTTC. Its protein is CASGQQETQYF.

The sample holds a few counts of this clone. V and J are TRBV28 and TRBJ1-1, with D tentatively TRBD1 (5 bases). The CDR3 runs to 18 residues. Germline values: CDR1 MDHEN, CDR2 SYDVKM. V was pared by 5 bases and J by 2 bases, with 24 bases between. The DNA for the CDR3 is TGTGCCAGCAGTACCCTGTCAGGGCGTTTGGGTTTTAACACTGAAGCTTTCTTT. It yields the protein CASSTLSGRLGFNTEAFF.

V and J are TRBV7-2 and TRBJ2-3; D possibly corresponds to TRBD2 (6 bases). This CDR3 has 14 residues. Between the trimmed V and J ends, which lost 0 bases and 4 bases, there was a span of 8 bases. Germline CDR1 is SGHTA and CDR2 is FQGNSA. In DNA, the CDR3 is TGTGCCAGCAGCTTAGCGCGGAGGGCAGATACGCAGTATTTT. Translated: CASSLARRADTQYF.

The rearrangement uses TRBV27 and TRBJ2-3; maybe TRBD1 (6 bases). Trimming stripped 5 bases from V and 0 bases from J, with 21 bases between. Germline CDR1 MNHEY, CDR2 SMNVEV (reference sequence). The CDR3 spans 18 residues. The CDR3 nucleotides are TGTGCCAGCAGTCGGGACAATTACATAAGGCCTAGCACAGATACGCAGTATTTT. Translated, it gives CASSRDNYIRPSTDTQYF.

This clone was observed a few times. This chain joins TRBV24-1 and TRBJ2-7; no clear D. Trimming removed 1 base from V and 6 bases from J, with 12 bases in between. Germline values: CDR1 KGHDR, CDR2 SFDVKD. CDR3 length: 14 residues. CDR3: CATSDFGRPGEQYF. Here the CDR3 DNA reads TGTGCCACCAGTGATTTCGGTAGGCCGGGCGAGCAGTACTTC.

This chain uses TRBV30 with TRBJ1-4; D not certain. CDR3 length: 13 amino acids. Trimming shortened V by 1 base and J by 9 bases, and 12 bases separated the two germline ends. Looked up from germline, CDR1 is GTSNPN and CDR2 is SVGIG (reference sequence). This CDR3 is CAWSAEAGKKLFF. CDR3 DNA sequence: TGTGCCTGGAGTGCCGAAGCCGGGAAAAAACTGTTTTTT.

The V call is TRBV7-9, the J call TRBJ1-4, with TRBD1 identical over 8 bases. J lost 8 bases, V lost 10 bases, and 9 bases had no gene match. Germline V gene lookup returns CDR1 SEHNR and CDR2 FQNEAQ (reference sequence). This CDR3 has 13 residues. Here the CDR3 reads CAIATGVGEKLFF. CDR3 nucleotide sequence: TGTGCCATCGCGACAGGGGTTGGAGAAAAACTGTTTTTT.

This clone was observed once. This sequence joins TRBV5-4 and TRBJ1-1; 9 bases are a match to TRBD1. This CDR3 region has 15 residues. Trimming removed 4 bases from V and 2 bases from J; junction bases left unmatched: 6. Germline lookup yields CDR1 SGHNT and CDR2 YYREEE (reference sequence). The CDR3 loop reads CASSPGGQGNTEAFF. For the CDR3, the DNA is TGTGCCAGCAGCCCGGGGGGACAGGGAAACACTGAAGCTTTCTTT.

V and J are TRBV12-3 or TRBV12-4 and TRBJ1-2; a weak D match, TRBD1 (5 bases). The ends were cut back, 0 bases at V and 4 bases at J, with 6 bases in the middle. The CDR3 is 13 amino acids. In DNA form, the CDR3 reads TGTGCCAGCAGTTTAGCGGGGGGCTATGGCTACACCTTC. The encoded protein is CASSLAGGYGYTF.

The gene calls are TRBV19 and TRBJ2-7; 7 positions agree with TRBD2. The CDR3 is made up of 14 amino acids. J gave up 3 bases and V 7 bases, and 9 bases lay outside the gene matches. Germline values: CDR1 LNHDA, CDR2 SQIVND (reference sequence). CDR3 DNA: TGTGCCAGTACCCCCGGGGGGTCAGTCTACGAGCAGTACTTC. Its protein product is CASTPGGSVYEQYF.

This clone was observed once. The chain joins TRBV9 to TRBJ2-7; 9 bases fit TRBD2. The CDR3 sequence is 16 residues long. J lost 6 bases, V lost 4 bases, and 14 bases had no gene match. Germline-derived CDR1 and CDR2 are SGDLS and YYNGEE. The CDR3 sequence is CASSPLAGGLLSEQYF. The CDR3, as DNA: TGTGCCAGCAGCCCCCTTGCGGGAGGGCTCCTATCCGAGCAGTACTTC.

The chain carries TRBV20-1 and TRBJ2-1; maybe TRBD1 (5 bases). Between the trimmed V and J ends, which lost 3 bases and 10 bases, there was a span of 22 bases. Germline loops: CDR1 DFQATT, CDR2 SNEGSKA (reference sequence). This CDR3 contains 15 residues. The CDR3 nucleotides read TGCAGTGCTAGTCTCTCAGGGTCATCTATCACGGAGCAGTTCTTC. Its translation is CSASLSGSSITEQFF.

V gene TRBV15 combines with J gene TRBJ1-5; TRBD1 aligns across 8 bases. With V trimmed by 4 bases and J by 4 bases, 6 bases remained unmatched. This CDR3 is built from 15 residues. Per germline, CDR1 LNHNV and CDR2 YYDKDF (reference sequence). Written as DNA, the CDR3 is TGTGCCACCAGCACATCCCAGGGGGCGAATCAGCCCCAGCATTTT. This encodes CATSTSQGANQPQHF.

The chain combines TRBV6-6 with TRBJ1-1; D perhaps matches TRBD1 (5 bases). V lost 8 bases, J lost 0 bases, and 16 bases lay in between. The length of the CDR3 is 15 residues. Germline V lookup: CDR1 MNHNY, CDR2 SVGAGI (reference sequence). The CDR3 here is CASSYSPGLNTEAFF. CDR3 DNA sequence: TGTGCCAGCTCTTACAGTCCAGGGCTGAACACTGAAGCTTTCTTT.